The text below deals with one T cell receptor (beta chain). Its specificity is unknown. UMIs accompanied the 5'RACE template switching by which TCR beta cDNA was made. TCRdb re-called the 5' RACE reads and catalogs CDR3 proteins one per entry, DNA excluded. This sample contains 300,000 to 450,000 distinct CDR3 sequences. The length of the CDR3 is 14 residues. Germline V lookup: CDR1 MNHEY, CDR2 SVGAGI. The sample belongs to a study of T cells expressing NK-cell markers. At the level of the study: Cells sorted as CD3+CD56+NKG2C+, CD3+CD56+NKG2C- and CD3+CD56-NKG2C+ T cells supplied the TCR beta repertoires. One of the eight sequenced donors was seronegative, whereas the other seven were HCMV-seropositive. Findings and limits, study-wide: NKG2C+ dominant clonotype frequencies in about 6 donors were roughly 1.0-7.0% of CD8+ T cells.

The sequence came from a man aged 18-69 years in good health. Sequenced sample: blood T cells: a sorted CD56 or NKG2C T cell subset, CD4+ or CD8+ T cells, or bulk PBMC T cells (not recorded which). V gene TRBV6-5 combines with J gene TRBJ2-3. This CDR3 is CASSLELAADTQYF.